This T cell receptor (beta chain) was recovered during a study of CD4+ T cells in melanoma. CDR1 and CDR2 from the germline V gene are SGHTA and FQGNSA. The CDR3 extends over 14 amino acids. Trimming pared 3 bases from V and 6 bases from J, leaving 12 bases between. Generated by immunoSEQ multiplex PCR, the TCRdb table keeps only in-frame clones and is missing some. This table has some 14,000 clones, about 80% appearing once. This chain uses TRBV7-2 with TRBJ1-5; possible D gene TRBD1, 5 bases. This TCR came from a human donor with melanoma. The sequencing sample was made of cells from a culture (not recorded whether cultured in vitro). The CDR3 loop is CASSFNWGGQPQHF. In DNA form, the CDR3 reads TGTGCCAGCAGCTTTAACTGGGGGGGTCAGCCCCAGCATTTT.